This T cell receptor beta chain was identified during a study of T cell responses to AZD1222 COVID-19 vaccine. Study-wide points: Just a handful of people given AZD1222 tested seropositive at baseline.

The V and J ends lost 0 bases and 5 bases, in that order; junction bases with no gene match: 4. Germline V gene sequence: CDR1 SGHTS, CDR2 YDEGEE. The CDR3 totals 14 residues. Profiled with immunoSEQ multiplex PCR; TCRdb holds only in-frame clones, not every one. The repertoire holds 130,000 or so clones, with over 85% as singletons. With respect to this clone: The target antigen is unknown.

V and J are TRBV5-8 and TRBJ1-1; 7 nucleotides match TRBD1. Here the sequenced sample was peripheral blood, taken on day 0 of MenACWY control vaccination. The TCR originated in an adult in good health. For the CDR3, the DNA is TGTGCCAGCAGCTTGGACAGGGGTAATACTGAAGCTTTCTTT. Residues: CASSLDRGNTEAFF.